Below, 13 T cell receptor beta chains from the same sample are listed, as sequenced in a study of OX40 agonist ivuxolimab in advanced cancers. TCRdb's table, derived via immunoSEQ multiplex PCR, lists solely in-frame clones and lacks some. This repertoire shows some 100,000 clones, around 86% found once; its top ten account for less than 2%. This specimen was CD4+ or CD8+ T cells sorted from blood, taken in a trial of the OX40 agonist ivuxolimab. These receptors were collected from an adult with an advanced solid tumor such as melanoma, head and neck, liver or kidney cancer.

J is TRBJ1-2 and V is TRBV27; D gene unclear. The CDR3 runs to 13 residues. The germline V and J ends were trimmed by 4 bases and 1 base, with 7 bases remaining between them. CDR1 and CDR2 (germline): MNHEY, SMNVEV (reference sequence). The DNA for the CDR3 is TGTGCCAGCAGTTCGGGAGTTAACTATGGCTACACCTTC. Its translation: CASSSGVNYGYTF.

The J gene is TRBJ2-7, the V gene TRBV27; D tentatively reads TRBD1 or TRBD2 (6 bases each). The CDR3 covers 16 residues. Trimming took off 0 bases at V and 1 base at J, with 13 bases between the two ends. Germline CDR1 MNHEY, CDR2 SMNVEV (reference sequence). CDR3 protein: CASSLSSWGASYEQYF. The CDR3 DNA follows: TGTGCCAGCAGTTTATCTAGTTGGGGGGCTTCCTACGAGCAGTACTTC.

V gene TRBV7-2 combines with J gene TRBJ1-2; the match to TRBD1 covers 7 bases. The V segment lost 4 bases and the J segment 2 bases; nucleotides outside the gene matches: 1. The CDR3 has 13 amino acids. Per the germline V gene, CDR1 is SGHTA and CDR2 is FQGNSA. Written as DNA, the CDR3 is TGTGCCAGCAGCTCGGGACAGAACTATGGCTACACCTTC. It translates to CASSSGQNYGYTF. The full variable domain, in which reference TRBV7-2 and TRBJ1-2 provide the parts outside the CDR3, is GAGVSQSPSNKVTEKGKDVELRCDPISGHTALYWYRQSLGQGLEFLIYFQGNSAPDKSGLPSDRFSAERTGGSVSTLTIQRTQQEDSAVYLCASSSGQNYGYTFGSGTRLTVV.

The V call is TRBV5-1, the J call TRBJ2-5; 11 bases align to TRBD1. From germline, CDR1 is SGHRS and CDR2 YFSETQ. Losses at the gene ends were 4 bases for V and 2 bases for J; bases not matched to a gene: 10. The CDR3 totals 17 residues. The CDR3 spells CASSLPQGTGGQETQYF. The CDR3 bases are TGCGCCAGCAGCCTACCCCAGGGGACAGGGGGACAAGAGACCCAGTACTTC.

This chain uses TRBV5-1 with TRBJ1-1; D uncertain. The CDR3 is 14 amino acids. Germline CDR1 is SGHRS and CDR2 is YFSETQ. With 4 bases removed from V and 4 bases from J, the gap between germline ends came to 14 bases. For the CDR3, the DNA is TGCGCCAGCAGCCCAACAACCCTGGGCACTGAAGCTTTCTTT. It codes for CASSPTTLGTEAFF.

This chain joins TRBV27 and TRBJ1-2; D not certain. Germline CDR1 is MNHEY and CDR2 is SMNVEV (reference sequence). Trimming cost V 2 bases and J 6 bases, with 16 bases left between them. The CDR3 has 15 residues. Here the CDR3 DNA reads TGTGCCAGCAGTTTAACCCCCCGCGGGAACGATGGCTACACCTTC. This codes for CASSLTPRGNDGYTF.

This clone was observed a handful of times. J is TRBJ2-7 and V is TRBV25-1, with D perhaps matching TRBD1 or TRBD2 (6 bases each). The CDR3 is 16 residues long. The germline gives CDR1 MGHDK, CDR2 SYGVNS. V was trimmed by 2 bases and J by 2 bases, leaving 16 bases between them. The CDR3 sequence is CASSELGGTGTYEQYF. CDR3 sequence (DNA): TGTGCCAGCAGTGAACTAGGGGGGACGGGGACCTACGAGCAGTACTTC.

The chain links TRBV4-1 to TRBJ1-1; D is undetermined. The CDR3 runs 13 residues. CDR1 and CDR2 (germline): MGHRA, YSYEKL. V was clipped by 4 bases and J by 4 bases, with 10 bases between them. CDR3 residues: CASSPAVGTEAFF. In nucleotides, the CDR3 is TGCGCCAGCAGCCCAGCGGTGGGCACTGAAGCTTTCTTT.

The rearrangement uses TRBV7-8 and TRBJ2-3; no firm D call. Trimming took 3 bases from V and 2 from J, leaving 6 bases between them. This CDR3 has 13 residues. CDR1 and CDR2 (germline): SGHVS, FQNEAQ. Here the CDR3 DNA reads TGTGCCAGCAGCTTCCCTTCCACAGATACGCAGTATTTT. It codes for CASSFPSTDTQYF.

The CDR3 bases are TGTGCCAGCAGTTTATCTGGGGCAGAGTTTATTCGCTACACCTTC. Its translation is CASSLSGAEFIRYTF. The chain uses TRBV27 and TRBJ1-2; TRBD1 is a possible D gene (5 bases). This CDR3 is built from 15 residues. The germline gives CDR1 MNHEY, CDR2 SMNVEV (reference sequence). Trimming took 0 bases from V and 9 from J, leaving 17 bases between them.

The chain links TRBV28 to TRBJ2-1; D gene ambiguous. The CDR3 length is 12 residues. V lost 7 bases, J lost 5 bases, and 9 bases lay in between. CDR1 and CDR2 (germline): MDHEN, SYDVKM. In nucleotides, the CDR3 is TGTGCCAGCACCACAGTTAACAATGAGCAGTTCTTC. Its protein product is CASTTVNNEQFF.

This chain connects TRBV23-1 to TRBJ2-7; TRBD2 matches at 13 bases. TRBV23-1 is an ORF for which the function is uncertain. The CDR3 is made up of 16 amino acids. J was trimmed by 3 bases and V by 8 bases; bases with no gene match: 10. The CDR3 region is CASFGTSGAGDYEQYF. CDR3 nucleotides: TGCGCCAGCTTCGGGACTAGCGGGGCCGGGGACTACGAGCAGTACTTC.

This clone appeared once. The junction and the germline gene differ at one end; a read error may be behind it. This rearrangement joins TRBV10-3 to TRBJ2-1; D is unclear. This CDR3 is built from 12 residues. CDR1 is ENHRY and CDR2 is SYGVKD in the germline V gene. This chain's CDR3 is CAISEFGDEQFF. The CDR3 DNA reads as TGTGCCATCAGCGAGTTTGGGGATGAGCAGTTCTTC.